This is a list of T cell receptor beta chains from one sample in a study of tumor and adjacent non-tumor tissue in lung cancer. TCRdb passed the multiplex PCR reads through MiXCR, listing each CDR3 protein once. The data hold roughly 120,000 distinct CDR3 sequences, with over 70% observed a single time. Sequenced sample: lung tumor tissue. These TCRs come from a man in his sixties or seventies with non-small cell lung cancer. Each CDR3 is given without its conserved first and last residue. Fields, in order: CDR3 protein, D gene, V gene. A D gene is named only where the DNA matches it firmly.

CDR3aa: SVPGTGNYSYT
d_gene: TRBD1
v_gene: TRBV29-1

CDR3aa: SLEAGGETQY
d_gene: NA
v_gene: TRBV29-1

CDR3aa: ARSLYPLAKNIQY
d_gene: NA
v_gene: TRBV28

CDR3aa: VISEWYGSYEQY
d_gene: NA
v_gene: TRBV10-3

CDR3aa: TSNFGTGNSGGELF
d_gene: NA
v_gene: TRBV5-6

CDR3aa: ATKTGTQPQH
d_gene: NA
v_gene: TRBV6-5

CDR3aa: ASSSLGTRFYSRLF
d_gene: NA
v_gene: TRBV6-2/TRBV6-3

CDR3aa: TVTDRFHGTQY
d_gene: NA
v_gene: TRBV29-1

CDR3aa: ASSQYLAGGPDTQY
d_gene: TRBD2
v_gene: TRBV4-3

CDR3aa: ASSAMVAGGHNEQF
d_gene: TRBD2
v_gene: TRBV6-1

CDR3aa: SVEGIYSGAHVLT
d_gene: NA
v_gene: TRBV29-1

CDR3aa: ASSWTDRETQY
d_gene: NA
v_gene: TRBV5-1

CDR3aa: ASSYGGYSWICWRANVLT
d_gene: NA
v_gene: TRBV28

CDR3aa: ASGASGRATGTGELF
d_gene: TRBD2
v_gene: TRBV6-2/TRBV6-3

CDR3aa: ANSWTRGLEKLF
d_gene: NA
v_gene: TRBV28

CDR3aa: DISGRDKADYGYT
d_gene: NA
v_gene: TRBV10-3

CDR3aa: PSSYTRRSSVTQY
d_gene: NA
v_gene: TRBV6-2/TRBV6-3

CDR3aa: SVDSGELNTDTQY
d_gene: NA
v_gene: TRBV29-1

CDR3aa: ISSQRKTASSYIEQF
d_gene: NA
v_gene: TRBV1

CDR3aa: ASTRNAGFNNEQF
d_gene: NA
v_gene: TRBV6-1

CDR3aa: ASSTRDRRTDTQY
d_gene: TRBD1
v_gene: TRBV7-9

CDR3aa: ATSDRLVGVTDTQY
d_gene: NA
v_gene: TRBV24-1

CDR3aa: ASSKGSWRAYNEQF
d_gene: NA
v_gene: TRBV19

CDR3aa: ASSYTDPYEQY
d_gene: NA
v_gene: TRBV6-5

CDR3aa: ASSEYGLAGHNELF
d_gene: TRBD2
v_gene: TRBV6-1

CDR3aa: ASSHRDRGGEQY
d_gene: TRBD1
v_gene: TRBV5-5

CDR3aa: VNSLDRSGGYT
d_gene: NA
v_gene: TRBV11-2

CDR3aa: ATSLATDYGCT
d_gene: NA
v_gene: TRBV11-2

CDR3aa: VRSPGHGYSGYGYT
d_gene: NA
v_gene: TRBV12-3/TRBV12-4

CDR3aa: ASSFDAPSPYGYT
d_gene: NA
v_gene: TRBV7-9

CDR3aa: ASSGGFYDNEQF
d_gene: NA
v_gene: TRBV6-1

CDR3aa: ANSLDGFYGYT
d_gene: NA
v_gene: TRBV5-5

CDR3aa: ACSYGGYSWIHWGDNVLT
d_gene: NA
v_gene: TRBV28

CDR3aa: ASSQDLAGGPVTQY
d_gene: TRBD2
v_gene: TRBV4-3

CDR3aa: ASRMERYQETQY
d_gene: NA
v_gene: TRBV5-4

CDR3aa: ASRRGAQETQY
d_gene: TRBD2
v_gene: TRBV6-2/TRBV6-3

CDR3aa: ASSQSSSIYSNQPQQ
d_gene: NA
v_gene: TRBV4-1

CDR3aa: ASSTNPRDHTWVLF
d_gene: NA
v_gene: TRBV6-2/TRBV6-3

CDR3aa: ANSRNPGQAKETQY
d_gene: TRBD1
v_gene: TRBV4-1

CDR3aa: ASSQGLAGSSTDTQY
d_gene: TRBD2
v_gene: TRBV4-2

CDR3aa: ASFAYNGELF
d_gene: NA
v_gene: TRBV12-3/TRBV12-4

CDR3aa: ASSQGQGLDAEAF
d_gene: TRBD1
v_gene: TRBV7-9

CDR3aa: SARDKPDFPNHPLH
d_gene: NA
v_gene: TRBV20-1

CDR3aa: ASNPWDTETF
d_gene: NA
v_gene: TRBV10-1

CDR3aa: ASSLSRNTIN
d_gene: NA
v_gene: TRBV5-8

CDR3aa: AGSYSILSGGYT
d_gene: NA
v_gene: TRBV6-5

CDR3aa: ASTIAEQY
d_gene: NA
v_gene: TRBV5-6

CDR3aa: SVVWTDSYEQY
d_gene: NA
v_gene: TRBV29-1

CDR3aa: ASSNLGARDEQF
d_gene: NA
v_gene: TRBV28

CDR3aa: ASRQDPAGAEYYEHF
d_gene: TRBD2
v_gene: TRBV4-3

CDR3aa: ASSQESRQTHDQY
d_gene: NA
v_gene: TRBV4-1

CDR3aa: ASSRMRNGTGGGYT
d_gene: TRBD1
v_gene: TRBV6-5

CDR3aa: ASSYSWTGEAQY
d_gene: TRBD1
v_gene: TRBV6-5

CDR3aa: ANSRPGSGIGSGNTIY
d_gene: NA
v_gene: TRBV12-3/TRBV12-4

CDR3aa: ASSAGTGGPEGYGYT
d_gene: TRBD1
v_gene: TRBV11-1

CDR3aa: ASNKDGVYTGELF
d_gene: NA
v_gene: TRBV11-3

CDR3aa: ASSYIQGDGYT
d_gene: TRBD1
v_gene: TRBV6-5

CDR3aa: ASTLCGTSYEQY
d_gene: NA
v_gene: TRBV28

CDR3aa: SVFSQGTKAEAF
d_gene: NA
v_gene: TRBV29-1

CDR3aa: ATSGAGGPPYEQY
d_gene: TRBD2
v_gene: TRBV5-4